This T cell receptor beta chain was observed in a study of radiation and T cells in renal cell carcinoma (dated by TCRdb to the early 2020s). A note on the overall study: A total of 50 to 55 samples underwent TCR beta sequencing, made up of about 26 tumors and roughly 27 peripheral blood samples. The last blood draw occurred 4 weeks after radiation, at the same time as nephrectomy. Across all 55 or so samples, roughly 3,700,000 unique CDR3 nucleotide sequences encoding 2,658,974 unique CDR3 amino acid sequences were identified.

The sample's time point, from its label and the paper: blood 4 weeks post-SBRT, at nephrectomy. The intended sense of this specimen's treatment or condition label: 15 Gy SBRT to primary tumor, nephrectomy 4 weeks later. Samples came from a clinical trial, in which primary renal cell carcinomas received 15 Gy stereotactic body radiation therapy followed by nephrectomy 4 weeks later. To follow tumor-enriched clonotypes, peripheral blood was collected serially from radiation-treated patients at baseline and again at 2 weeks and 4 weeks after SBRT. All patients had renal cell carcinoma with clear cell pathology. Genomic DNA for TCR sequencing was prepared using the QIAamp DNA Blood Mini Kit (Qiagen). The analyses included only samples that passed all quality control checks. Trimming takes 6 bases from V and 0 bases from J, and the germline ends sit 6 bases apart. From cysteine to phenylalanine, the CDR3 is 13 amino acids long. Only the CDR3 DNA is retained, 39 bases long and in frame from the first base. Reading the germline V gene gives CDR1 MDHEN and CDR2 SYDVKM.

Study-wide findings and limitations: In blood, the top tumor clonotypes increased between baseline and 2 weeks post-radiation and then shrank by 4 weeks, which suggests that tumor-resident clones expanded only transiently. Tracking of blood repertoire dynamics stopped at roughly 29 days after treatment, with no follow-up past that point. Because pretreatment tumor biopsies were not available, the study could not determine whether clonotypes were already present within the tumor at baseline. With a single-armed trial design, the study had no way to address how radiation dose or scheduling affects the TCR repertoire.

This clone has just one count. What this receptor recognizes is not known. Qualities for individual bases were not recorded, and no much larger clone is one base off. The immunoSEQ kit was used, according to the manufacturer's recommendations, to generate TCR beta libraries from genomic DNA. Library preparation used a first multiplex PCR with proprietary primers, then a second PCR adding unique barcodes, with bead cleanups after each round. Each sample batch included a kit-provided positive control reaction and a negative control reaction. The final libraries were assessed on an Agilent 4200 TapeStation D1000 ScreenTape, pooled by volume, and quantified by qPCR. Sequencing ran on an Illumina NextSeq500 with a MidOutput 150-cycle cartridge, using 156 Read1 and 15 Index1 cycles with kit custom primers. The pooled library was loaded at 0.8 to 1 pM, and about 19% PhiX control was spiked in. The paper's processing steps were these. Vendor-processed data were analyzed in R, with a clonotype defined as all T cells sharing the same CDR3 nucleotide sequence. For clone abundance analyses, frequencies were normalized to the 10,000 most abundant clones in each sample. Public T cell clones, which averaged fewer than five per sample, were excluded before analysis. Tumor-enriched clonotypes and baseline blood-enriched clonotypes were defined as those with an abundance difference of at least 32-fold between compartments. A beta-binomial differential abundance model was used to identify clonotypes that expanded or contracted between blood time points. Tumor-blood repertoire similarity was measured with the Baroni-Urbani and Buser coefficient, and group comparisons used two-tailed Wilcoxon tests in R. Imported from immuneACCESS, the table was reduced by TCRdb to in-frame sequences with V and J called. These copies leave out some clones; in studies compared against another copy, an unresolved V gene accounts for under half, and the cause of the remainder is not known. The D gene and trimming were derived from the DNA, and the V and J assignments and clone size from that table. Counted in this sample were 120,000 to 150,000 clones; around nine tenths of them appeared once. The ten most abundant clones make up around a sixth of the sample.

The source of this sequence is a woman between 45 and 65 years old with renal cell carcinoma. Sequenced here: blood, sampled from a patient whose treatment included radiotherapy and nephrectomy. This chain is built from TRBV28 and TRBJ2-4; perhaps TRBD2 is the D gene, with 5 bases matching. The CDR3 protein is CASRGEAKNIQYF. The DNA is as follows: TGTGCCAGCAGGGGAGAAGCCAAAAACATTCAGTACTTC.